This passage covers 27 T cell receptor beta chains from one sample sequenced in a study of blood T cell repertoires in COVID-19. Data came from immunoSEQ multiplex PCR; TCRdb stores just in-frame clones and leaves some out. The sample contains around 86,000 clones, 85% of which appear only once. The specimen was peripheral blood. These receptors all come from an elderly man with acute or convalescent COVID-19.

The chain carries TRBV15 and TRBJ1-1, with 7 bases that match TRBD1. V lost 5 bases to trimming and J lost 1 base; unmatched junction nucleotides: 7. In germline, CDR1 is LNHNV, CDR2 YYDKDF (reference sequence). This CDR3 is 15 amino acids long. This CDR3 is CATSPPTGKNTEAFF. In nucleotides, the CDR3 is TGTGCCACCAGCCCTCCGACAGGGAAGAACACTGAAGCTTTCTTT.

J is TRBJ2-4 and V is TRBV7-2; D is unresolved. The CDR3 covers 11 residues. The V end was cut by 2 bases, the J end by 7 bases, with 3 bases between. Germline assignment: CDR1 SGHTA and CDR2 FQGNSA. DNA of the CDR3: TGTGCCAGCAGCTTAAGCAACATTCAGTACTTC. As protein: CASSLSNIQYF.

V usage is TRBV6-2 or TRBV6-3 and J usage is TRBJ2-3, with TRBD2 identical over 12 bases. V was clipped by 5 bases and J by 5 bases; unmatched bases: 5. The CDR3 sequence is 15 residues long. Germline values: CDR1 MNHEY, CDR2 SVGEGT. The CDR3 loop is CASSRPGLAGDTQYF. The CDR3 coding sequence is TGTGCCAGCAGTCGTCCGGGACTAGCGGGAGATACGCAGTATTTT.

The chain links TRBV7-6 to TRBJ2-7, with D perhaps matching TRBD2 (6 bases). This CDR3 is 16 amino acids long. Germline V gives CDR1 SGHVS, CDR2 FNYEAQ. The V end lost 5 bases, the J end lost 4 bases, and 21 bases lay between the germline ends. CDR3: CASSRTSSETGYEQYF. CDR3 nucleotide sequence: TGTGCCAGCAGCCGCACTAGCTCGGAAACGGGTTACGAGCAGTACTTC.

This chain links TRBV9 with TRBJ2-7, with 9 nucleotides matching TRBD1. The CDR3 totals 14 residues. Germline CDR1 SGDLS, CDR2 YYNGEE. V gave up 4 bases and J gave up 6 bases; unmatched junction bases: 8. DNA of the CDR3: TGTGCCAGCAGCCCTCGGGACAGGGACTTCGAGCAGTACTTC. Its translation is CASSPRDRDFEQYF.

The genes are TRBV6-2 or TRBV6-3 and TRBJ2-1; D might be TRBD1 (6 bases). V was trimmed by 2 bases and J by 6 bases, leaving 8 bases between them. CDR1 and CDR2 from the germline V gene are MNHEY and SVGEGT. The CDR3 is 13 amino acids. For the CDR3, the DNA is TGTGCCAGCAGTTACGGGACACCCAATGAGCAGTTCTTC. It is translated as CASSYGTPNEQFF.

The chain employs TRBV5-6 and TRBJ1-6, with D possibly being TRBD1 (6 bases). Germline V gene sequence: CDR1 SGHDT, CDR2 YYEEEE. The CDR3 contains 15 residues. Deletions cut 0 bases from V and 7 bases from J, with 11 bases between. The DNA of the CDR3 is TGTGCCAGCAGCTTGGATGCAGGGGACAATTCACCCCTCCACTTT. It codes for CASSLDAGDNSPLHF.

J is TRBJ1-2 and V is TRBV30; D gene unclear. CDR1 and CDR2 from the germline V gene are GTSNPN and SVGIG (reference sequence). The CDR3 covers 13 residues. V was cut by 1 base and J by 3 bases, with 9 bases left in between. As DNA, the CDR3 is TGTGCCTGGAGTGCGAGGGTTGACTATGGCTACACCTTC. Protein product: CAWSARVDYGYTF.

CDR3 coding DNA: TGTGCCAGCAGCCAAGATCCCCGTGGGAGCTCTGGAAACACCATATATTTT. Protein product: CASSQDPRGSSGNTIYF. This rearrangement joins TRBV3-1 (or the pseudogene TRBV3-2) to TRBJ1-3, with no clear D. This CDR3 is built from 17 residues. Germline lookup yields CDR1 LGHDT and CDR2 YNNKEL (reference sequence). Trimming took off 0 bases at V and 0 bases at J, with 12 bases between the two ends.

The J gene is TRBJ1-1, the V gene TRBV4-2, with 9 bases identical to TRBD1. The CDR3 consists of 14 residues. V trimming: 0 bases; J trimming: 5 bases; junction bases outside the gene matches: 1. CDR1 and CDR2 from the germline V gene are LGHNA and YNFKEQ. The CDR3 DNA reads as TGTGCCAGCAGCCAAGATGGGACAGGGACTGAAGCTTTCTTT. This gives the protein CASSQDGTGTEAFF.

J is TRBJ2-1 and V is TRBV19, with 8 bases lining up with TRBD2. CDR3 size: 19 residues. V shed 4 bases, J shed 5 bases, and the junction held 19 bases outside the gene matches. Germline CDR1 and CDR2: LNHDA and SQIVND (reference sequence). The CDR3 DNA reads TGTGCCAGTAGTAGGTCTGGGGCGATAGCGGGATCGTATGACAATGAGCAGTTCTTC. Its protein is CASSRSGAIAGSYDNEQFF.

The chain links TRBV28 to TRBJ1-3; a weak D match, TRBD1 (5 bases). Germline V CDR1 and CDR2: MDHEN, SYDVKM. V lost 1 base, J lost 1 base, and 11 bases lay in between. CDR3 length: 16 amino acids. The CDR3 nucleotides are TGTGCCAGCAGTTTATCTTTACGGACATCTGGAAACACCATATATTTT. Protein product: CASSLSLRTSGNTIYF. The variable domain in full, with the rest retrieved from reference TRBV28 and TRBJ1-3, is DVKVTQSSRYLVKRTGEKVFLECVQDMDHENMFWYRQDPGLGLRLIYFSYDVKMKEKGDIPEGYSVSREKKERFSLILESASTNQTSMYLCASSLSLRTSGNTIYFGEGSWLTVV.

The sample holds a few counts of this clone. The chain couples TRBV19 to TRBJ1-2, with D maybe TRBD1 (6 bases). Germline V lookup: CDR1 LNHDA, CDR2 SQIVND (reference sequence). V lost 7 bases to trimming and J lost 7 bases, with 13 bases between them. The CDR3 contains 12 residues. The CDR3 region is CASKIGGSGYTF. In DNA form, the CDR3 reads TGTGCCAGTAAGATAGGGGGAAGTGGCTACACCTTC.

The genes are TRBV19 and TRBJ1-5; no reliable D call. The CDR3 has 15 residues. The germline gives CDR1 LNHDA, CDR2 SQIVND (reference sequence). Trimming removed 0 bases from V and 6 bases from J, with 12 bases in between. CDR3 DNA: TGTGCCAGTAGTATAGATGTCACGGGAGCTCAGCCCCAGCATTTT. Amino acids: CASSIDVTGAQPQHF.

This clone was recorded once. This chain's CDR3 is CASSQGPREKLFF. DNA for the CDR3: TGTGCCAGCAGCCAAGGACCGAGGGAAAAACTGTTTTTT. The chain links TRBV3-1 (or the pseudogene TRBV3-2) to TRBJ1-4; no clear D. Trimming pared 1 base from V and 8 bases from J, leaving 8 bases between. The CDR3 covers 13 residues. Looked up from germline, CDR1 is LGHDT and CDR2 is YNNKEL (reference sequence).

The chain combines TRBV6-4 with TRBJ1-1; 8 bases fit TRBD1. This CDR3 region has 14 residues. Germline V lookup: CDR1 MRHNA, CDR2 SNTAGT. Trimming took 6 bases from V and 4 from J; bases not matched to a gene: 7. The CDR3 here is CASRVDRAATEAFF. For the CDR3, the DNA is TGTGCCAGCAGAGTGGACAGGGCTGCCACTGAAGCTTTCTTT.

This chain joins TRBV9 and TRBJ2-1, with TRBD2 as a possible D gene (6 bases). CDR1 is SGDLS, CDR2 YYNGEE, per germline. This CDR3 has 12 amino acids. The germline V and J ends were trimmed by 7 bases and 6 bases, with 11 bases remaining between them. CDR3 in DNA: TGTGCCAGCTCTATGGGGGGCAATGAGCAGTTCTTC. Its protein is CASSMGGNEQFF.

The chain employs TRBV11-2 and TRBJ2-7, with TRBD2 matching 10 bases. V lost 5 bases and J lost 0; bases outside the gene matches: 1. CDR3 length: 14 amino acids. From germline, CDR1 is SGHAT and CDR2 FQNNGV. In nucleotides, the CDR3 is TGTGCCAGCAGCCCTAGCGGGGGCTCCTACGAGCAGTACTTC. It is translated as CASSPSGGSYEQYF. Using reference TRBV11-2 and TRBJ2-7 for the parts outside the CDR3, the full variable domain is EAGVAQSPRYKIIEKRQSVAFWCNPISGHATLYWYQQILGQGPKLLIQFQNNGVVDDSQLPKDRFSAERLKGVDSTLKIQPAKLEDSAVYLCASSPSGGSYEQYFGPGTRLTVT.

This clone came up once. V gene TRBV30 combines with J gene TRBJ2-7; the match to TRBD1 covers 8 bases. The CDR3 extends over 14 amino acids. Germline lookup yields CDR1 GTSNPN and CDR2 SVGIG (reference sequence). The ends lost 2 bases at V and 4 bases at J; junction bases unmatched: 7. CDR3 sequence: CAWSLDRGQYEQYF. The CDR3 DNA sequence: TGTGCCTGGAGTCTCGACAGGGGCCAGTACGAGCAGTACTTC.

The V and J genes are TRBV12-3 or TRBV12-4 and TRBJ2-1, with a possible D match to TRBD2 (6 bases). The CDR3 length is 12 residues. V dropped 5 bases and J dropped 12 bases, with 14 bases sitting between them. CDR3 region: CASSRWEAGQFF. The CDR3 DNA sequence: TGTGCCAGCAGTCGGTGGGAGGCGGGGCAGTTCTTC.

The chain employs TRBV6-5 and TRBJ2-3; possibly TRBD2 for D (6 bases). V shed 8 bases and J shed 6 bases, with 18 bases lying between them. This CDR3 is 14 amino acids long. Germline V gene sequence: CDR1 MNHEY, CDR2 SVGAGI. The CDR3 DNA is TGTGCCAGCTCCCGTGGGCAGGGAGGCGATACGCAGTATTTT. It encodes CASSRGQGGDTQYF.

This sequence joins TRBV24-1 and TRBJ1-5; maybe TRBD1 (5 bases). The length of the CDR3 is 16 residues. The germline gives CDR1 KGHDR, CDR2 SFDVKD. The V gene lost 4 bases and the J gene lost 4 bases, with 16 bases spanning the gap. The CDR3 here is CATSDQGLGSNQPQHF. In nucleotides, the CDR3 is TGTGCCACCAGTGACCAGGGTCTAGGTAGTAATCAGCCCCAGCATTTT.

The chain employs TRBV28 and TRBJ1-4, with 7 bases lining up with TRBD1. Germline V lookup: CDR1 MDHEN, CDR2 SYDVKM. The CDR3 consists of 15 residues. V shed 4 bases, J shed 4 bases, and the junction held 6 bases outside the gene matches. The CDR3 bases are TGTGCCAGCAGTTCAGGACAGGCCGTTAATGAAAAACTGTTTTTT. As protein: CASSSGQAVNEKLFF.

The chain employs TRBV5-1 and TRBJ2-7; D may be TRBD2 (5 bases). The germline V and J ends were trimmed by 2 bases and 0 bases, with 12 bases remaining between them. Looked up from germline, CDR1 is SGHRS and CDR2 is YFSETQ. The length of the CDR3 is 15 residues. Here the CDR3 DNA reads TGCGCCAGCAGCTTTGAGCGGAGGAGCTCCTACGAGCAGTACTTC. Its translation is CASSFERRSSYEQYF. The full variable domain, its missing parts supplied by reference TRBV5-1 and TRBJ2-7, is KAGVTQTPRYLIKTRGQQVTLSCSPISGHRSVSWYQQTPGQGLQFLFEYFSETQRNKGNFPGRFSGRQFSNSRSEMNVSTLELGDSALYLCASSFERRSSYEQYFGPGTRLTVT.

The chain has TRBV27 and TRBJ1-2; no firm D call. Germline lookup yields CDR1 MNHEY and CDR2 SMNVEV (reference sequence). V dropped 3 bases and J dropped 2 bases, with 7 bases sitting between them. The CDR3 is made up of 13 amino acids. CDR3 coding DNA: TGTGCCAGCAGTTTGAGGGCGAACTATGGCTACACCTTC. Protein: CASSLRANYGYTF.

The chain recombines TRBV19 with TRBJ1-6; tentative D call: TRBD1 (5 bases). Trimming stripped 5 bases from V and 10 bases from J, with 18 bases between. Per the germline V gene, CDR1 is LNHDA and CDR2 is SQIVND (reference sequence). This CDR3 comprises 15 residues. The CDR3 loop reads CASSPGGGKGSPLHF. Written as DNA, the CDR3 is TGTGCCAGTAGTCCCGGGGGGGGAAAAGGATCACCCCTCCACTTT.

The CDR3 coding sequence is TGCGCCAGCAGCTTGGTGGCTAGCAGTTACAATGAGCAGTTCTTC. Protein product: CASSLVASSYNEQFF. The chain is built from TRBV5-1 and TRBJ2-1, with D perhaps matching TRBD2 (5 bases). Trimming shortened V by 0 bases and J by 4 bases, and 11 bases separated the two germline ends. Germline loops: CDR1 SGHRS, CDR2 YFSETQ. The CDR3 length is 15 residues.